Shown below are 7 T cell receptor beta chains from a single sample sequenced in a study of tumor-infiltrating lymphocytes in primary liver carcinoma. It was unsorted whole blood that yielded blood RNA, and germline DNA was also extracted. The template, 500 ng total RNA, yielded TCR beta cDNA made with a constant-region primer. Slightly modified ARM-PCR, run as three nested multiplex PCR rounds, produced the TCR beta libraries. The first two PCR rounds used TRBV1-TRBV30 primers with a Cbeta primer, nine to ten cycles each. From the multiplex PCR reads, TCRdb called clonotypes with MiXCR, one entry per CDR3 protein. The data show 150,000 to 200,000 distinct CDR3 sequences, 65% seen once. Sequences were obtained from peripheral blood. The receptors were gathered from a woman aged 55-70 years with primary liver carcinoma and hepatitis B virus infection.

By sample fraction, this clonotype is medium-sized. The gene calls are TRBV11-1 and TRBJ2-2; no definite D call. Germline CDR1 SGHAT, CDR2 FQDESV (reference sequence). The CDR3 has 14 residues. Between the trimmed V and J ends, which lost 3 bases and 2 bases, there was a span of 7 bases. The CDR3 DNA is TGTGCCAGCAGCTTGAACATTAACACCGGGGAGCTGTTTTTT. Residues: CASSLNINTGELFF.

This clonotype was seen only a few times. The chain is built from TRBV7-8 and TRBJ1-2; 9 bases match TRBD1. Per germline, CDR1 SGHVS and CDR2 FQNEAQ. This CDR3 comprises 15 residues. With 2 bases clipped from V and 7 bases from J, the junction kept 8 bases outside the gene matches. CDR3 nucleotide sequence: TGTGCCAGCAGCTTAACTCTACAGGGGGCTAGTGGCTACACCTTC. Translation gives CASSLTLQGASGYTF.

Remarks on this clonotype: A much more abundant neighbour one base away suggests this may be a read error. The chain employs TRBV6-5 and TRBJ2-5; 9 bases are shared with TRBD1. The V gene end was trimmed by 4 bases and the J gene end by 5 bases; junction bases not matched to a gene: 8. CDR3 length: 15 amino acids. Germline V gives CDR1 MNHEY, CDR2 SVGAGI. The chain's CDR3 is CASSSPGTGRETQYF. The CDR3 DNA is TGTGCCAGCAGTTCCCCGGGGACAGGGAGGGAGACCCAGTACTTC.

This clonotype was recorded many times. The V call is TRBV11-2, the J call TRBJ2-1; 16 bases align to TRBD2. Germline CDR1 reads SGHAT; CDR2 reads FQNNGV. V dropped 4 bases and J dropped 7; count of bases not matched to a gene: 10. The CDR3 has 18 residues. The CDR3 here is CASSYPTGTSGRGNEQFF. The CDR3 region has the DNA TGTGCCAGCAGCTACCCCACCGGGACTAGCGGGAGGGGTAATGAGCAGTTCTTC.

The rearrangement links TRBV12-3 or TRBV12-4 to TRBJ2-1; 7 nucleotides line up with TRBD2. The junction had 17 bases not matched to a gene; V was cut back by 7 bases and J by 8 bases. CDR3 length: 16 residues. CDR3 amino acids: CASIPVLAGEYDEQFF. The CDR3 region has the DNA TGTGCCAGCATCCCCGTTTTGGCGGGAGAGTACGATGAGCAGTTCTTC.

To note about this clonotype: With a much larger clone just one base away, this may be a read error. The V gene is TRBV29-1, the J gene TRBJ2-3, with 9 bases identical to TRBD1. Germline V gene lookup returns CDR1 SQVTM and CDR2 ANQGSEA. The CDR3 contains 14 residues. V lost 7 bases and J lost 3; bases outside the gene matches: 8. CDR3 in amino acids: CSAWRDRVTDTQYF. The CDR3 coding sequence is TGCAGCGCGTGGCGGGACAGGGTGACAGATACGCAGTATTTT.

To note about this clonotype: A junction boundary mismatches the germline segment, possibly from a read error. The rearrangement uses TRBV6-1 and TRBJ1-2; tentative D call: TRBD1 (6 bases). This CDR3 is 16 amino acids long. CDR1 and CDR2 (germline): MNHNS, SASEGT. As DNA, the CDR3 is TGTGGTAGCAGTGAAAGAAACAGGGTAGCTAACAATGGCTACACCTTC. Residues: CGSSERNRVANNGYTF.